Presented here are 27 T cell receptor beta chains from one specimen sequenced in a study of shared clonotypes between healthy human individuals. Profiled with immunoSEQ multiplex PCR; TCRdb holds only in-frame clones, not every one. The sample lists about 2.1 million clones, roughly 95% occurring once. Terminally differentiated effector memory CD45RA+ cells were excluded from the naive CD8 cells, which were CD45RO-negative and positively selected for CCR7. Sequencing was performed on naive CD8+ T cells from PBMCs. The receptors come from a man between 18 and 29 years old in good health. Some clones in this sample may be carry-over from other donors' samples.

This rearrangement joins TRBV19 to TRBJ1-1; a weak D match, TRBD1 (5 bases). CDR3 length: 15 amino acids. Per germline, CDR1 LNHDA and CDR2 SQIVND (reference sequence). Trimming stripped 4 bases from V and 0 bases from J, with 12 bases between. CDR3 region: CASSTLGVMNTEAFF. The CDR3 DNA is TGTGCCAGTAGTACCCTAGGGGTTATGAACACTGAAGCTTTCTTT.

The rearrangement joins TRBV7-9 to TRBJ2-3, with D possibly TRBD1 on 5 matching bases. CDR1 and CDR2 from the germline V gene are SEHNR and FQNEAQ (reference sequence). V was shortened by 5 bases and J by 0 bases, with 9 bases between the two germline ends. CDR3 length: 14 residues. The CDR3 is CASSPGPSTDTQYF. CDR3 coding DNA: TGTGCCAGCAGCCCAGGGCCCAGCACAGATACGCAGTATTTT.

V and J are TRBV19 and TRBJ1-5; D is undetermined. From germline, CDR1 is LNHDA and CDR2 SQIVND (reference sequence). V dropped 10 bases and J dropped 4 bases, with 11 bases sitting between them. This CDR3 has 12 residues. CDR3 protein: CATAGANQPQHF. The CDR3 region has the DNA TGTGCCACCGCGGGAGCTAATCAGCCCCAGCATTTT.

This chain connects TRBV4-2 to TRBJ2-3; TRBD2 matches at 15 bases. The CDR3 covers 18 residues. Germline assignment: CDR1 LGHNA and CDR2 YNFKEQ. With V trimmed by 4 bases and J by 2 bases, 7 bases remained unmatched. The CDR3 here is CASSLRTSGRAYTDTQYF. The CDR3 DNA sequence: TGTGCCAGCAGCCTCCGGACTAGCGGGAGGGCGTACACAGATACGCAGTATTTT.

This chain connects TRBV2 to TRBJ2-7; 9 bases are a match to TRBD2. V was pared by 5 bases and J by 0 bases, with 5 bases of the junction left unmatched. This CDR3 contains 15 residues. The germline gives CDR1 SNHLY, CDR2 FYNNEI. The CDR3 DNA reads TGTGCCAGCAGTCAACCGGGACTAGCCTCCTACGAGCAGTACTTC. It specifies CASSQPGLASYEQYF.

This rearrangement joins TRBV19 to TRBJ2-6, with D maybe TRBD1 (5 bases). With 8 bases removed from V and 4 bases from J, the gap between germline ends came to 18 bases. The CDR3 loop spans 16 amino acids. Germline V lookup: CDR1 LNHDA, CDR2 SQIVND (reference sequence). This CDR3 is CASRPPGLLGANVLTF. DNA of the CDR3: TGTGCCAGTCGCCCTCCAGGGTTGTTAGGGGCCAACGTCCTGACTTTC.

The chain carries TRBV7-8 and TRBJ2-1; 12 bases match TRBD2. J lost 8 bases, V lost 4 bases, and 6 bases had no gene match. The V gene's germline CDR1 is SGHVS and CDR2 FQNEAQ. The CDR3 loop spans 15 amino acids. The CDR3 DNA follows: TGTGCCAGCAGCTCCCTAGCGGGAGGGGGGGATGAGCAGTTCTTC. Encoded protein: CASSSLAGGGDEQFF.

Written as DNA, the CDR3 is TGTGCCAGCAGTTCCTCAGGGGCCGGGGAGCTGTTTTTT. Translation gives CASSSSGAGELFF. The chain links TRBV6-6 to TRBJ2-2; tentatively, D is TRBD1 (6 bases). CDR3 length: 13 amino acids. Germline V lookup: CDR1 MNHNY, CDR2 SVGAGI (reference sequence). With 4 bases removed from V and 6 bases from J, the gap between germline ends came to 9 bases.

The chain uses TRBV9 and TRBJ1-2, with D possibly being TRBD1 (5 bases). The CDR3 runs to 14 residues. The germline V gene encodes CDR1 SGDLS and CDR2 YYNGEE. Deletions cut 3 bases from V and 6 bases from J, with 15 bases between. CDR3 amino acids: CASSAEWGYDGYTF. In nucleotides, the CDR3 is TGTGCCAGCAGCGCTGAGTGGGGGTACGATGGCTACACCTTC.

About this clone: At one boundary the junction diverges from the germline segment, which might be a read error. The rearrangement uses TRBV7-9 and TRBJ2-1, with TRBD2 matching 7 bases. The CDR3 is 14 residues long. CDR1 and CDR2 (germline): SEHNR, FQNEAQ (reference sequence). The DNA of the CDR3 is TGTGCCAGCAGCGTAGCGGGCTTCTACAATGAGCAGTTCTTC. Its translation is CASSVAGFYNEQFF.

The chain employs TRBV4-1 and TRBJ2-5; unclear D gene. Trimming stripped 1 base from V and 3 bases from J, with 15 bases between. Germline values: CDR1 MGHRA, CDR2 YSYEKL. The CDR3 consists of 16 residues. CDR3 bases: TGCGCCAGCAGCCAAGGAATGCGCCCAATTGAAGAGACCCAGTACTTC. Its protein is CASSQGMRPIEETQYF.

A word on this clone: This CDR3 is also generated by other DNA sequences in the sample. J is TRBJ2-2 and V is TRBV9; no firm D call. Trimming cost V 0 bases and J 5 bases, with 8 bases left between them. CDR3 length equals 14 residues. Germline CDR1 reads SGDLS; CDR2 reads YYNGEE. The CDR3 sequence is CASSVVGRTGELFF. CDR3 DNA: TGTGCCAGCAGCGTAGTGGGCCGGACCGGGGAGCTGTTTTTT.

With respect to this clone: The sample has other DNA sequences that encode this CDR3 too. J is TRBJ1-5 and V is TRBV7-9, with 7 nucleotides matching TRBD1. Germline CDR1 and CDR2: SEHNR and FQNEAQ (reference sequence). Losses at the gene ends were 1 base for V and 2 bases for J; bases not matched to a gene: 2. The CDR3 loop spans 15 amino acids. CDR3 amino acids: CASSLVGQGNQPQHF. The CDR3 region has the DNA TGTGCCAGCAGCTTAGTAGGACAGGGCAATCAGCCCCAGCATTTT.

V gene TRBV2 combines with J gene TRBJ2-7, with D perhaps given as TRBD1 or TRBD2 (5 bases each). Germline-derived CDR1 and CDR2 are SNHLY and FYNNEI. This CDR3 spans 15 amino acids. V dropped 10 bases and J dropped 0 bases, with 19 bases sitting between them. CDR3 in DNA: TGTGCCATCGGGACCGGGTACAGAGCCTCCTACGAGCAGTACTTC. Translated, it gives CAIGTGYRASYEQYF.

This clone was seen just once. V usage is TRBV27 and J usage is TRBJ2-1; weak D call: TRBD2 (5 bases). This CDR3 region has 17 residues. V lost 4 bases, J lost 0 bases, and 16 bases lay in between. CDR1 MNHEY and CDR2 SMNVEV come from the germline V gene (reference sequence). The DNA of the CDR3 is TGTGCCAGCAGTTACCAGGATTGGGAGAGCTCCTACAATGAGCAGTTCTTC. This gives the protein CASSYQDWESSYNEQFF.

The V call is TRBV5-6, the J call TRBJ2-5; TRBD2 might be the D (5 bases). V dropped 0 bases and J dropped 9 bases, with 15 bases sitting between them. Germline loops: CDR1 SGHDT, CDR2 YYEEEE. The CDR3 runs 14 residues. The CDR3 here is CASSLVGPSRAQYF. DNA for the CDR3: TGTGCCAGCAGCTTGGTAGGGCCTTCGCGGGCCCAGTACTTC. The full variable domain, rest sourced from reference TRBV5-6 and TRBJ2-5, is DAGVTQSPTHLIKTRGQQVTLRCSPKSGHDTVSWYQQALGQGPQFIFQYYEEEERQRGNFPDRFSGHQFPNYSSELNVNALLLGDSALYLCASSLVGPSRAQYFGPGTRLLVL.

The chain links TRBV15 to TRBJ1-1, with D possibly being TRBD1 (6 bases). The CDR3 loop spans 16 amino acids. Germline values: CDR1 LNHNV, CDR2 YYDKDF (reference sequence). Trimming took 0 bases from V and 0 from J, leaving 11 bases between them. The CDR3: CATSRDQNRVNTEAFF. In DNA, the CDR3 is TGTGCCACCAGCAGAGATCAAAACAGGGTGAACACTGAAGCTTTCTTT.

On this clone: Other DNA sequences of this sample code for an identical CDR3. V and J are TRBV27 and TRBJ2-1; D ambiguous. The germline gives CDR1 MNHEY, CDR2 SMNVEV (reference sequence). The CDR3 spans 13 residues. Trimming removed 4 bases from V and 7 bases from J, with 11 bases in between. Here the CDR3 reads CASSSGSVNEQFF. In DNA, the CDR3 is TGTGCCAGCAGTTCGGGCAGCGTAAATGAGCAGTTCTTC.

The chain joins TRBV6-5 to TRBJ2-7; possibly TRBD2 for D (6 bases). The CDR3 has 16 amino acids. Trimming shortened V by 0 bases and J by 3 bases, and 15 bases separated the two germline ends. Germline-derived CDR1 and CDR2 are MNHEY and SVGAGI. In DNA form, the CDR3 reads TGTGCCAGCAGTTACTCAGCTGAAGCGGGTATCTACGAGCAGTACTTC. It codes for CASSYSAEAGIYEQYF.

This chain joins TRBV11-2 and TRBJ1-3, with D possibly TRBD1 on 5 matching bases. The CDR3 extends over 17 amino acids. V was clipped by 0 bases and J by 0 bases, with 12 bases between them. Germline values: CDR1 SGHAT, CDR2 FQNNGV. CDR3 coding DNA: TGTGCCAGCAGCTTAGATCGAGGGGAAAGCTCTGGAAACACCATATATTTT. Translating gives CASSLDRGESSGNTIYF.

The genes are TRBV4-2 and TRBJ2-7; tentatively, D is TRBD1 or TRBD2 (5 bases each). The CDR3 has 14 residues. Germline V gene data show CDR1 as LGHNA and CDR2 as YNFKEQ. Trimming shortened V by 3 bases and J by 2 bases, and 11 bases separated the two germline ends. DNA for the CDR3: TGTGCCAGCAGCCACCCGGGACCAACCTACGAGCAGTACTTC. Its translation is CASSHPGPTYEQYF.

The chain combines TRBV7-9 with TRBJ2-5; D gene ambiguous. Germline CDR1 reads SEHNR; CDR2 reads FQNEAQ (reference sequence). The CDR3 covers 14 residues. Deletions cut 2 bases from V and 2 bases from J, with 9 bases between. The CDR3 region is CASSLRMEQETQYF. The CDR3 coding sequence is TGTGCCAGCAGCTTACGGATGGAGCAAGAGACCCAGTACTTC.

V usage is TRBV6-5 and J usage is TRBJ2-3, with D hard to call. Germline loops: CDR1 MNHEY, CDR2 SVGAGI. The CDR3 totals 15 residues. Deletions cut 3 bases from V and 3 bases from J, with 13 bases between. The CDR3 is CASSYSLERTDTQYF. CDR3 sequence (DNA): TGTGCCAGCAGTTATTCCTTAGAGAGAACAGATACGCAGTATTTT.

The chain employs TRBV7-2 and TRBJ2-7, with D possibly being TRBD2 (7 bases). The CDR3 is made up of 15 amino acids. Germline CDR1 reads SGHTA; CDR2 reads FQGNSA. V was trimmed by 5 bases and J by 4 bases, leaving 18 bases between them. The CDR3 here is CASSPGLGGRYEQYF. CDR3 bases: TGTGCCAGCAGCCCCGGACTGGGGGGGCGTTACGAGCAGTACTTC.

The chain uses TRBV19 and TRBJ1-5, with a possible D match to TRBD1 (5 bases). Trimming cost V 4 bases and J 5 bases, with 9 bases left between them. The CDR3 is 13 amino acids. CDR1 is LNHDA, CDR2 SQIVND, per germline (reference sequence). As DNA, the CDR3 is TGTGCCAGTAGTAATCAGGGAGATCAGCCCCAGCATTTT. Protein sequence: CASSNQGDQPQHF.

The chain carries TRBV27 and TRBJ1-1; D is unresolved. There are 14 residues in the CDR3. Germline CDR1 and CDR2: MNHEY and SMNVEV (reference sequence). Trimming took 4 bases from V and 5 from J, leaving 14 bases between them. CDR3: CASSSVGGGTEAFF. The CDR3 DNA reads TGTGCCAGCAGTTCCGTCGGAGGAGGTACTGAAGCTTTCTTT.

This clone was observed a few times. The CDR3 coding sequence is TGTGCCAGCAGTTCCAACAGCTTGAACACTGAAGCTTTCTTT. Translated: CASSSNSLNTEAFF. The gene calls are TRBV6-5 and TRBJ1-1; D gene ambiguous. V was trimmed by 4 bases and J by 0 bases, leaving 9 bases between them. The CDR3 totals 14 residues. The germline V gene has CDR1 MNHEY and CDR2 SVGAGI.